This TCR beta chain was identified during a study of identical twins. Study-wide results and caveats: Out-of-frame alpha sequences common to twins exhibited an excess of low generation probability.

TCRdb independently ran MiXCR on the 5' RACE reads; one entry per CDR3 protein. The table lists under 900,000 distinct CDR3 sequences, over 9% of them singletons. Turning to this clonotype: Antigen unknown.

With no exceptions, donors were healthy Caucasians. The data also belong to a second study, concerning yellow fever vaccine responses in identical twins. That study reports: Twins' vaccine T cell response reportedly gave the appearance of partial convergence and partial personalization.

The sequence was collected from a woman aged 18-29 years in good health. What was sequenced was PBMCs.

The CDR3 is CASSLTGTAGELFF. In DNA form, the CDR3 reads TGTGCCAGTAGTTTGACAGGGACGGCCGGGGAGCTGTTTTTT. The V and J genes are TRBV19 and TRBJ2-2, with 7 bases aligning to TRBD1. Per germline, CDR1 LNHDA and CDR2 SQIVND (reference sequence). Trimming removed 5 bases from V and 6 bases from J; junction bases left unmatched: 6. This CDR3 has 14 amino acids.